This T cell receptor beta chain is drawn from a study of cytomegalovirus exposure and HLA in healthy donors. At the level of the study: Researchers previously reported finding about 110 million unique TCR beta sequences from 170 million or so T cells. The study's early data release held about 85 million unique TCRs from HLA-typed donors. Study outcomes and limitations: Later analysis demonstrated an association between a missense DCLRE1C variant and TCR beta V- and J-gene trimming. In a later analysis, at a false discovery rate of 0.05, 15,000 to 20,000 TCR beta sequences were associated with HLA alleles.

V lost 4 bases and J lost 5, with 6 bases in between. Germline V gene data show CDR1 as DFQATT and CDR2 as SNEGSKA (reference sequence). CDR3 size: 11 residues. The PCR employed 60 Vbeta primers together with 13 Jbeta primers. Sequenced by immunoSEQ multiplex PCR; TCRdb stores in-frame clones only, minus some. The data hold around 150,000 clones, with 68% observed a single time. Note on this clone: Antigen: not known.

The chain carries TRBV20-1 and TRBJ2-1, with no clear D. The origin of this receptor is a man aged 50-60 years in good health and CMV-seronegative. Source material: PBMCs. The CDR3: CSATNNNEQFF. CDR3 DNA sequence: TGCAGTGCTACTAATAACAATGAGCAGTTCTTC.